A selection of T cell receptor beta chains follows, all from one sample in a study of CD8+ T cells in alopecia areata. Only in-frame clones appear in the TCRdb table, and some are missing; sequencing was by immunoSEQ multiplex PCR. This table holds more than 95,000 clones, around 59% found once. The sample comprised CD4+ T cells sorted from blood. These receptors were obtained from a human donor in good health. The CDR3 runs from the conserved cysteine through the conserved F or W. The order of the fields is clone size, J gene, V gene, D gene, CDR3 DNA, CDR3 protein. A D gene is named only where the DNA matches it firmly. Rows may omit the clone size; those that give it use once, few, many or a size class.

>few|TRBJ2-3|TRBV27|TRBD2
TGTGCCAGCAGTTTCGACCCCAGCGGGGAGACTAACACAGATACGCAGTATTTT
CASSFDPSGETNTDTQYF
>once|TRBJ2-5|TRBV4-3|-
TGCGCCAGCAGCCAAGATAGGGGACGAGAGACCCAGTACTTC
CASSQDRGRETQYF
>few|TRBJ2-3|TRBV30|-
TGTGCCTGGAGTATGGCGGGCGCAGATACGCAGTATTTT
CAWSMAGADTQYF
>-|TRBJ2-3|TRBV5-4|-
TGTGCCAGCAGCCGTCGTACGGCCGTAGATACGCAGTATTTT
CASSRRTAVDTQYF
>-|TRBJ1-4|TRBV6-5|-
TGTGCCAGCAGCTACAGTGCAACTAATGAAAAACTGTTTTTT
CASSYSATNEKLFF
>-|TRBJ1-6|TRBV15|TRBD1
TGTGCCACCAGCAGAGGACAGGGGAGGAATTCACCCCTCCACTTT
CATSRGQGRNSPLHF
>-|TRBJ1-2|TRBV18|TRBD1
TGTGCCAGCTCACCAGACAGGGGATCTCCTCATAACTATGGCTACACCTTC
CASSPDRGSPHNYGYTF
>-|TRBJ1-1|TRBV19|TRBD1
TGTGCCAGTAGGCGGGACAGTAACATGAACACTGAAGCTTTCTTT
CASRRDSNMNTEAFF
>few|TRBJ2-5|TRBV7-9|TRBD1
TGTGCCAGCAGCTTAGCCCGACAGGGAGAGACCCAGTACTTC
CASSLARQGETQYF
>-|TRBJ1-1|TRBV30|-
TGTGCCTTGAAAAAGTTCGGGGGGAACACTGAAGCTTTCTTT
CALKKFGGNTEAFF
>once|TRBJ2-3|TRBV30|-
TGTGCCTGGAGTGTAGGTACTAGCACAGATACGCAGTATTTT
CAWSVGTSTDTQYF
>-|TRBJ2-3|TRBV28|TRBD2
TGTGCCAGCAGTTTAGCTAGCGGGGGAACAGATACGCAGTATTTT
CASSLASGGTDTQYF
>-|TRBJ2-7|TRBV7-2|-
TGTGCCAGCAGCTTATTGGGAAAGAACGAGCAGTACTTC
CASSLLGKNEQYF
>few|TRBJ1-1|TRBV6-5|-
TGTGCCAGCAGTTCCCCATACAGGGTACAGAACACTGAAGCTTTCTTT
CASSSPYRVQNTEAFF
>-|TRBJ2-7|TRBV5-4|-
TGTGCCAGCAGCTTGGGTGGGTACGAGCAGTACTTC
CASSLGGYEQYF
>few|TRBJ1-2|TRBV29-1|TRBD1
TGCAGCGTCGACAGGGGAAACTATGGCTACACCTTC
CSVDRGNYGYTF
>-|TRBJ2-2|TRBV6-1|-
TGTGCCAGCAGAACCTACACCGGGGAGCTGTTTTTT
CASRTYTGELFF
>-|TRBJ2-3|TRBV5-6|TRBD2
TGTGCCAGCAGCCCTGGGACTAGCGGGGGCCCCACAGATACGCAGTATTTT
CASSPGTSGGPTDTQYF
>once|TRBJ1-4|TRBV15|-
TGTGCCACCAGCAGAGGACAAGTAAAAAATGAAAAACTGTTTTTT
CATSRGQVKNEKLFF
>-|TRBJ1-1|TRBV29-1|TRBD1
TGCAGCGTTGAAGGGTTGGGCAGGGGGGTCGGTGAAGCTTTCTTT
CSVEGLGRGVGEAFF
>-|TRBJ1-2|TRBV29-1|-
TGCAGCGTTGAGTTACCCGCGCGTGGCTACACCTTC
CSVELPARGYTF
>-|TRBJ2-3|TRBV27|-
TGTGCCAGCAGTTTACTTGGGACGGCGGCGCCAGATACGCAGTATTTT
CASSLLGTAAPDTQYF
>-|TRBJ2-2|TRBV29-1|TRBD2
TGCAGCGTCGGGACTAGCGCCGGGGAGCTGTTTTTT
CSVGTSAGELFF
>once|TRBJ2-5|TRBV10-3|-
TGTGCCAGCAGAGCAACAGGGCATGGAGAGACCCAGTACTTC
CASRATGHGETQYF
>-|TRBJ2-5|TRBV9|TRBD2
TGTGCCAGCAGCGTATCGGGGCGGGGGGCCCAAGAGACCCAGTACTTC
CASSVSGRGAQETQYF
>-|TRBJ1-2|TRBV7-9|-
TGTGCCAGCAGCTTGGAAGGTGTCGGCTATGGCTACACCTTC
CASSLEGVGYGYTF
>-|TRBJ2-7|TRBV5-1|-
TGCGCCAGCAGCTGGGACCGCAGGTCTTCAGTCCTGTACGAGCAGTACTTC
CASSWDRRSSVLYEQYF
>-|TRBJ2-5|TRBV20-1|-
TGCAGTGTTCTAAAGACCGAGACCCAGTACTTC
CSVLKTETQYF
>-|TRBJ2-5|TRBV6-6|-
TGTGCCAGCACCCCGACCGGGAGCGAAGAGACCCAGTACTTC
CASTPTGSEETQYF
>few|TRBJ2-7|TRBV2|TRBD1
TGTGCCAGCAGGGCGACAGGGGGCGGCTACGAGCAGTACTTC
CASRATGGGYEQYF
>-|TRBJ2-5|TRBV6-6|-
TGTGCCAGCAGTTACCAAACTAGCTCGGAGACCCAGTACTTC
CASSYQTSSETQYF
>-|TRBJ2-4|TRBV4-1|TRBD2
TGCGCCAGCAGCCAAGGGAGCGGGGGGGCCGAGGACATTCAGTACTTC
CASSQGSGGAEDIQYF
>-|TRBJ2-7|TRBV5-4|TRBD1
TGTGCCAGCAGCTTGGGTGCCCCCGGGACAGGGACCAACGAGCAGTACTTC
CASSLGAPGTGTNEQYF
>few|TRBJ2-7|TRBV14|TRBD1
TGTGCCAGCAGCCAAGACCCCGGGACAGGGGGCATGAGTAGATCCTACGAGCAGTACTTC
CASSQDPGTGGMSRSYEQYF
>-|TRBJ2-7|TRBV4-3|-
TGCGCCAGCAGCCAAGAAATCCAGTCGGACGAGCAGTACTTC
CASSQEIQSDEQYF
>-|TRBJ2-3|TRBV19|-
TGTGCCAGTAGTATTGAGTCAGGCACAGATACGCAGTATTTT
CASSIESGTDTQYF
>-|TRBJ2-5|TRBV30|-
TGTGCCTGGAGTGTAAATTTTCTGGACCAAGAGACCCAGTACTTC
CAWSVNFLDQETQYF
>-|TRBJ2-5|TRBV9|-
TGTGCCAGCAGCGTAGTCGGTGGCCTCCAAGAGACCCAGTACTTC
CASSVVGGLQETQYF
>-|TRBJ2-6|TRBV7-2|-
TGTGCCAGCAGCCCGAGTACGTCCCGTGGGGCCAACGTCCTGACTTTC
CASSPSTSRGANVLTF
>-|TRBJ2-7|TRBV7-2|TRBD1
TGTGCCAGCAGCTTAAGGACAGGGGAAGCCGAGCAGTACTTC
CASSLRTGEAEQYF
>once|TRBJ2-3|TRBV11-1|-
TGTGCCAGCAGTTTACAGGCTAGCACAGATACGCAGTATTTT
CASSLQASTDTQYF
>few|TRBJ2-3|TRBV4-3|-
TGCGCCAGCAGCAAGGGAGCTCGACCGGAGGATACGCAGTATTTT
CASSKGARPEDTQYF
>-|TRBJ1-2|TRBV5-1|-
TGCGCCAGCAGCTTGGAAGTAGGCTCCAACTATGGCTACACCTTC
CASSLEVGSNYGYTF
>once|TRBJ2-5|TRBV4-2|-
TGTGCCAGCAGCCAAGTTCAGGTGTCAGAGGGGGAGACCCAGTACTTC
CASSQVQVSEGETQYF
>-|TRBJ2-5|TRBV29-1|-
TGCAGCGTTGGAGGGGTCTTAGCCGGGACCCAGTACTTC
CSVGGVLAGTQYF
>-|TRBJ2-4|TRBV12-5|-
TGTGCTAGTGGTTTGGTCCTACAGGGTCCGTCCAAAAACATTCAGTACTTC
CASGLVLQGPSKNIQYF
>few|TRBJ1-2|TRBV6-6|-
TGTGCCAGCATTCCAACACGGATTGACCATGGCTACACCTTC
CASIPTRIDHGYTF
>-|TRBJ1-1|TRBV5-1|TRBD1
TGCGCCAGCAGCTTGGTCGCGGGACAGGGGGACACTGAAGCTTTCTTT
CASSLVAGQGDTEAFF
>once|TRBJ2-6|TRBV5-1|TRBD2
TGCGCCAGCAGCTTGGCCAGCGGGGGCTCTGGGGCCAACGTCCTGACTTTC
CASSLASGGSGANVLTF